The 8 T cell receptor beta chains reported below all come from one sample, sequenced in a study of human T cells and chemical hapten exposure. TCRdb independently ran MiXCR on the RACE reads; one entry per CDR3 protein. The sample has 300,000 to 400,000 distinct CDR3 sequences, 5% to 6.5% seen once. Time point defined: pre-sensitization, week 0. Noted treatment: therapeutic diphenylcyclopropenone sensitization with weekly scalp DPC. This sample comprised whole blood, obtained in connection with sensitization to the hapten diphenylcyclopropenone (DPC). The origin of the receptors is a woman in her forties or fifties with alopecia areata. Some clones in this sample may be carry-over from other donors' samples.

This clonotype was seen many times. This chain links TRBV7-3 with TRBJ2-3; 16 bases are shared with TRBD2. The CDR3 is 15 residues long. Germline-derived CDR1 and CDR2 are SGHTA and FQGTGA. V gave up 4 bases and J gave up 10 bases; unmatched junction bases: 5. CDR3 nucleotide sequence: TGTGCCAGCAGCTCCGGGACTAGCGGGGGGGCCGCGCAGTATTTT. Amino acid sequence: CASSSGTSGGAAQYF.

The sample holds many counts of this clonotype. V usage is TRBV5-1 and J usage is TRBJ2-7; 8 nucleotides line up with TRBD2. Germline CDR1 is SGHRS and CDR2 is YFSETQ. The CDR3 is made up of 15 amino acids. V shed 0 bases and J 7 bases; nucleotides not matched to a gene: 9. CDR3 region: CASSLVAGTPGEQYF. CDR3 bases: TGCGCCAGCAGCTTGGTAGCGGGGACCCCTGGGGAGCAGTACTTC. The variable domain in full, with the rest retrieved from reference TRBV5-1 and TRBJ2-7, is KAGVTQTPRYLIKTRGQQVTLSCSPISGHRSVSWYQQTPGQGLQFLFEYFSETQRNKGNFPGRFSGRQFSNSRSEMNVSTLELGDSALYLCASSLVAGTPGEQYFGPGTRLTVT.

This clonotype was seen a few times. CDR3 residues: CAIRGAGSTDTQYF. CDR3 nucleotide sequence: TGTGCCATCAGAGGGGCTGGTAGCACAGATACGCAGTATTTT. The chain carries TRBV10-3 and TRBJ2-3, with D tentatively TRBD1 (5 bases). Germline V CDR1 and CDR2: ENHRY, SYGVKD. This CDR3 spans 14 amino acids. Trimming removed 6 bases at V and 0 bases at J, with 10 bases between.

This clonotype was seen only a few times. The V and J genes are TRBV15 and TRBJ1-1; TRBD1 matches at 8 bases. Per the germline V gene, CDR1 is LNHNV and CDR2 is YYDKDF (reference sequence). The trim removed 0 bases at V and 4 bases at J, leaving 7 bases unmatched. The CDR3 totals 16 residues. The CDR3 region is CATSREAGGDGTEAFF. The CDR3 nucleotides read TGTGCCACCAGCAGAGAGGCAGGGGGCGACGGCACTGAAGCTTTCTTT.

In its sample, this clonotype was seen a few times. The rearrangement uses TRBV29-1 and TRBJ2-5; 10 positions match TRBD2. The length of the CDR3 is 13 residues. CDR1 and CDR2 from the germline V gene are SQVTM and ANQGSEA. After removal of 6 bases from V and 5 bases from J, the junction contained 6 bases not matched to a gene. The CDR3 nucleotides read TGCAGCGTCCTAGCGGGAGACGGGGAGACCCAGTACTTC. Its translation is CSVLAGDGETQYF.

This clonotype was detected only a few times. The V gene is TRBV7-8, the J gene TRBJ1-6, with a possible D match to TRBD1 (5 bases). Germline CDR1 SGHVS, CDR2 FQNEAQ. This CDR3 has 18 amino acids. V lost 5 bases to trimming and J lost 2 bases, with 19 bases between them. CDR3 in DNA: TGTGCCAGCAGCACAGCAAGAGTTTGGGGGGCCTATAATTCACCCCTCCACTTT. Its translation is CASSTARVWGAYNSPLHF.

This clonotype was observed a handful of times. The CDR3 nucleotides are TGTGCCAGCAGCGTCACGCACTGGGGGGGAGAAATTCAGCCCCAGCATTTT. Translating it yields CASSVTHWGGEIQPQHF. The V gene is TRBV7-2, the J gene TRBJ1-5; a weak D match, TRBD1 (5 bases). The CDR3 length is 17 residues. The germline V gene has CDR1 SGHTA and CDR2 FQGNSA. V was trimmed by 5 bases and J by 6 bases, leaving 23 bases between them.

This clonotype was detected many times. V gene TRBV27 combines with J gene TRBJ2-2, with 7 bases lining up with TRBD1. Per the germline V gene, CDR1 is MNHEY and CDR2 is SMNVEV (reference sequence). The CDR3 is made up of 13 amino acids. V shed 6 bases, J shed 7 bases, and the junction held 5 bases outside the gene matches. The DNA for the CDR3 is TGTGCCAGCAGGGACAGGTTTGGCGGGGAGCTGTTTTTT. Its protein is CASRDRFGGELFF.